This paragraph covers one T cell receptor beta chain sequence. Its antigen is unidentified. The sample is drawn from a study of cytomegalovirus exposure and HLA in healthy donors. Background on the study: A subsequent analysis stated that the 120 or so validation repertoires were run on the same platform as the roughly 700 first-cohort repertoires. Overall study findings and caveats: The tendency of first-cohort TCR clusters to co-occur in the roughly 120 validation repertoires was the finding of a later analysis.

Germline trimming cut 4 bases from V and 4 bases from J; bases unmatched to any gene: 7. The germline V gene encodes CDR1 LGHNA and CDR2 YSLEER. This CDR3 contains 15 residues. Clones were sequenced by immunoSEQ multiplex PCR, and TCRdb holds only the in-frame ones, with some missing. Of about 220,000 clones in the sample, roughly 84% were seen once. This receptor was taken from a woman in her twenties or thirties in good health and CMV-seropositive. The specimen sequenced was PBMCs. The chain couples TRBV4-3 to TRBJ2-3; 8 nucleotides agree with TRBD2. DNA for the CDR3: TGCGCCAGCAGCCTCAGCGGGAGAAGCTCAGATACGCAGTATTTT. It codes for CASSLSGRSSDTQYF.